The T cell receptor beta chain described here comes from a study of cytomegalovirus exposure and HLA in healthy donors. The CDR3 extends over 14 amino acids. In germline, CDR1 is SEHNR, CDR2 FQNEAQ (reference sequence). Researchers ran the PCR with 60 Vbeta and 13 Jbeta primers. Sequencing used immunoSEQ multiplex PCR; TCRdb keeps in-frame clones, though not all of them. The data contain about 150,000 clones, nearly 70% of them singletons. As concerns this clone: An end of the junction differs from the germline gene, which may be a read error.

The chain carries TRBV7-9 and TRBJ2-7, with D possibly TRBD2 on 5 matching bases. Sequencing used PBMCs. The TCR sequence derives from a man aged 25-45 years in good health and CMV-seropositive. This CDR3 reads CSSSLEASRREQYF. CDR3 nucleotide sequence: TGTTCCAGCAGCTTAGAAGCGAGTAGGAGGGAGCAGTACTTC.